This paragraph covers one T cell receptor (beta chain) sequence. Its antigen remains unidentified. This entry belongs to a study of post-analysis software for immune sequencing data. About the study: The courses of disease that were included comprised relapsing-remitting, secondary progressive and progressive-relapsing multiple sclerosis. Findings and limits, study-wide: With TRBV5-6, TRBV5-1 and TRBV20-1 included, roughly five TRBV segments were more frequent in patients than in controls.

The germline V gene encodes CDR1 SGDLS and CDR2 YYNGEE. The trim removed 4 bases at V and 2 bases at J, leaving 6 bases unmatched. CDR3 size: 16 residues. Every TCR beta cDNA library bore unique molecular identifiers. A population of roughly 1 to 11 million T cells gave rise to roughly 0.5 million cDNA molecules. TCRdb independently ran MiXCR on the PCR reads; one entry per CDR3 protein. This sample has 450,000 or so distinct CDR3 sequences; over 35% occur once, and the top ten carry 9% to 14%. J is TRBJ2-3 and V is TRBV9, with 11 bases fitting TRBD1. This TCR was recovered from a girl between 5 and 17 years old with multiple sclerosis. Input material: blood. CDR3 nucleotides: TGTGCCAGCAGCCTCGGGACAGGGGGACTCACAGATACGCAGTATTTT. It specifies CASSLGTGGLTDTQYF.